Sequencing of this TCR beta chain was carried out in a study of blood T cell repertoires in COVID-19. Background on the study: Sites in the United States, Italy and Spain provided acute and convalescent COVID-19 samples. Sample material is recorded as cDNA or gDNA derived from T cells, B-cell-depleted T cells, or PBMCs.

This clone was seen more than once but under ten times. V was cut by 2 bases and J by 6 bases, with 11 bases left in between. The CDR3 spans 14 residues. Germline CDR1 WNHNN, CDR2 SYGVQD (reference sequence). The authors' processing: How many nucleated cells were present was estimated from reference gene primer amplification. Sequenced by immunoSEQ multiplex PCR; TCRdb stores in-frame clones only, minus some. From that table come the V and J calls and clone size; the DNA was used to work out D and trimming. In the table there are fewer than 300,000 clones, under 90% of which are singletons. The chain is built from TRBV10-1 and TRBJ2-1; the D gene is possibly TRBD2 (6 bases). The sequence was collected from a woman between 18 and 29 years old with acute or convalescent COVID-19. Sequenced: peripheral blood. The CDR3 is CASSESGPSNEQFF. In DNA form, the CDR3 reads TGCGCCAGCAGTGAGAGCGGGCCGTCCAATGAGCAGTTCTTC.